What follows is one T cell receptor beta chain and its context. What it binds is unknown. It was with unique molecular identifiers that the TCRbeta library was prepared. TCRdb analysed the PCR reads with MiXCR anew, one entry per CDR3 protein. Among roughly 200,000 distinct CDR3 sequences listed, 7.5% to 9.5% were seen once. V lost 0 bases and J 8 bases, leaving 22 bases between the germline ends. The CDR3 loop spans 16 amino acids. Germline assignment: CDR1 DFQATT and CDR2 SNEGSKA (reference sequence). This entry is derived from a study of T-cell reconstitution after alpha-beta-depleted transplantation in children. Findings of the study overall: The origin of high day-60 TCRbeta diversity in some patients lay in surviving recipient T cells and thymic progenitors. Reportedly, alpha-beta T cells present about two months post-transplant originated from several hundred expanded clones of graft origin.

This specimen was PBMCs, mostly from graft donor cells, taken 360 days after TCRalphabeta/CD19-depleted stem cell transplant. The rearrangement uses TRBV20-1 and TRBJ1-2; possibly TRBD1 for D (5 bases). The clonotype originates from a male patient under 10 years old who had a stem cell transplant for acute myeloid leukemia, so the T cells may come from the graft donor. The CDR3 loop reads CSARDLGEMQGNGYTF. Written as DNA, the CDR3 is TGCAGTGCTAGAGATCTAGGAGAGATGCAGGGTAACGGCTACACCTTC.